The clone carrying this T cell receptor beta chain has just one count. Losses at the gene ends were 7 bases for V and 1 base for J; bases not matched to a gene: 7. The germline CDR1 and CDR2 sequences are MNHNY and SVGAGI (reference sequence). The CDR3 length is 15 residues. TCRdb's table, derived via immunoSEQ multiplex PCR, lists solely in-frame clones and lacks some. The data show tens of thousands of clones, around 89% seen once. Followed over time, Seattle patients had been enrolled while infection was active. This sample was taken from a study of blood T cell repertoires in COVID-19. The overall study: Samples of COVID-19 (acute and convalescent) were obtained from the United States, Italy and Spain.

This TCR derives from a woman between 55 and 75 years old with COVID-19, enrolled during active disease. The V gene is TRBV6-6, the J gene TRBJ1-1, with 9 bases aligning to TRBD1. The sample was peripheral blood. The CDR3 here is CASTPTGGGNTEAFF. The DNA for the CDR3 is TGTGCCAGCACCCCGACAGGGGGAGGGAACACTGAAGCTTTCTTT.